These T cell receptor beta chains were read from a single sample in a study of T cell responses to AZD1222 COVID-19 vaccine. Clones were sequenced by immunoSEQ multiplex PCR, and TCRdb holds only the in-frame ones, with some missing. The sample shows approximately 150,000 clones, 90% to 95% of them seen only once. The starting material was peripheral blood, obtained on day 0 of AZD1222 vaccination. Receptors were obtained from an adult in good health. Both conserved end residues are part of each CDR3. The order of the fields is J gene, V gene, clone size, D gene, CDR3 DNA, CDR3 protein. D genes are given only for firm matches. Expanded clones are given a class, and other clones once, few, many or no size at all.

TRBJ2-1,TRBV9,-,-,TGTGCCAGCAGCGTATCGGCCACCAGCTCCTACAATGAGCAGTTCTTC,CASSVSATSSYNEQFF
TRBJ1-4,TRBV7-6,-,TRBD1,TGTGCCAGCAGCTTTGGGACAGGGGGAAGTGAAAAACTGTTTTTT,CASSFGTGGSEKLFF
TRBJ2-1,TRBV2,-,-,TGTGCCAGCAGTAAAGAGGGTCCCCGCCTCAATGAGCAGTTCTTC,CASSKEGPRLNEQFF
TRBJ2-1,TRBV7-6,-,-,TGTGCCAGCAGCCCTAGGTCCCCAGGGGCTAGGCGCTACAATGAGCAGTTCTTC,CASSPRSPGARRYNEQFF
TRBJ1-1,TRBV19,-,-,TGTGCCAGTAGTATAGTCGGGGGAAACACTGAAGCTTTCTTT,CASSIVGGNTEAFF
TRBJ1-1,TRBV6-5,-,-,TGTGCCAGCAGTTACTCGTCTGGGGCTCCCCGTGAAGCTTTCTTT,CASSYSSGAPREAFF
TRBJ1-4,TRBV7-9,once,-,TGTGCCAGCAGCGCGACAAAGGGTGCTGAAAAACTGTTTTTT,CASSATKGAEKLFF
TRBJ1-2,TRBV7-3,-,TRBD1,TGTGCCAGCAGCTTAGGGCAGGGGGGCGATGGCTACACCTTC,CASSLGQGGDGYTF
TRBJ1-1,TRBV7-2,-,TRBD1,TGTGCCAGCAGGCAGACAGGGGAAACTGAAGCTTTCTTT,CASRQTGETEAFF
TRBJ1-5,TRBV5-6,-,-,TGTGCCAGCAGCTTGTCGGGAAAGAATCAGCCCCAGCATTTT,CASSLSGKNQPQHF
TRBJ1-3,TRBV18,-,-,TGTGCCAGCTCACCAGGGGCGACCTTGAGTGGGGGCTCTGGAAACACCATATATTTT,CASSPGATLSGGSGNTIYF
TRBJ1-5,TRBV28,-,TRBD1,TGTGCTAGCACCCCAGGGGGTTTCAATCAGCCCCAGCATTTT,CASTPGGFNQPQHF
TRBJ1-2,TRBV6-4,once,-,TGTGCCAGCAGTGCCGCCACACCGCCATATGGCTACACCTTC,CASSAATPPYGYTF
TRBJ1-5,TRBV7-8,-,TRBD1,TGTGCCAGCAGCTCCAGGGACAGTCAAAACCAGCCCCAGCATTTT,CASSSRDSQNQPQHF
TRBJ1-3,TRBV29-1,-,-,TGCAGCGTTGGGGTCACCTCTGGAAACACCATATATTTT,CSVGVTSGNTIYF
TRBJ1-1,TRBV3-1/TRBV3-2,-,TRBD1,TGTGCCAGCGTACCGGGACAGGGGCGATACACTGAAGCTTTCTTT,CASVPGQGRYTEAFF
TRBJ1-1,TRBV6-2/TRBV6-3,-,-,TGTGCCAGCAGTTTGGGCAGGATGAACACTGAAGCTTTCTTT,CASSLGRMNTEAFF